One sample yielded the 14 T cell receptor beta chains listed below, sequenced in a study of blood T cell repertoires in COVID-19. Method: immunoSEQ multiplex PCR; TCRdb's copy keeps in-frame clones and lacks some. The sample yields some 240,000 clones, 81% seen once. Sequenced input: peripheral blood. The receptor source for this set is a woman of 80 years or more with COVID-19, enrolled during active disease.

In its sample, this clone was seen once. V gene TRBV29-1 combines with J gene TRBJ1-2; D is possibly TRBD1 (6 bases). Germline-derived CDR1 and CDR2 are SQVTM and ANQGSEA. The CDR3 has 12 amino acids. Trimming pared 4 bases from V and 1 base from J, leaving 7 bases between. The CDR3 DNA sequence: TGCAGCGTTGGGGACATTAACTATGGCTACACCTTC. Amino acid sequence: CSVGDINYGYTF.

The CDR3 nucleotides are TGCAGCGTGCGCCCCGGGGACAATCAGCCCCAGCATTTT. Translated: CSVRPGDNQPQHF. The gene calls are TRBV29-1 and TRBJ1-5; no clear D gene. Germline CDR1 reads SQVTM; CDR2 reads ANQGSEA. The CDR3 runs 13 residues. The germline V and J ends were trimmed by 6 bases and 3 bases, with 12 bases remaining between them. The whole variable domain, remainder taken from reference TRBV29-1 and TRBJ1-5, is SAVISQKPSRDICQRGTSLTIQCQVDSQVTMMFWYRQQPGQSLTLIATANQGSEATYESGFVIDKFPISRPNLTFSTLTVSNMSPEDSSIYLCSVRPGDNQPQHFGDGTRLSIL.

The chain links TRBV18 to TRBJ1-6; a weak D match, TRBD1 (6 bases). V gave up 6 bases and J gave up 6 bases, with 12 bases separating them. The CDR3 is 14 residues long. The germline gives CDR1 KGHSH, CDR2 LQKENI. The chain's CDR3 is CASSLDRLNSPLHF. The CDR3 DNA is TGTGCCAGCTCCCTCGACAGGCTTAATTCACCCCTCCACTTT. Drawing the rest from reference TRBV18 and TRBJ1-6, the complete variable domain is NAGVMQNPRHLVRRRGQEARLRCSPMKGHSHVYWYRQLPEEGLKFMVYLQKENIIDESGMPKERFSAEFPKEGPSILRIQQVVRGDSAAYFCASSLDRLNSPLHFGNGTRLTVT.

This chain links TRBV18 with TRBJ2-7; the match to TRBD1 covers 10 bases. The germline CDR1 and CDR2 sequences are KGHSH and LQKENI. The CDR3 contains 14 residues. With V trimmed by 4 bases and J by 2 bases, 2 bases remained unmatched. Written as DNA, the CDR3 is TGTGCCAGCTCACGACAGGGGGCGACCTACGAGCAGTACTTC. It codes for CASSRQGATYEQYF.

The chain recombines TRBV18 with TRBJ1-1; 9 positions match TRBD1. The V gene end was trimmed by 5 bases and the J gene end by 5 bases; junction bases not matched to a gene: 6. Germline CDR1 KGHSH, CDR2 LQKENI. CDR3 length equals 14 residues. The CDR3 nucleotides are TGTGCCAGCTCAACGGGACAGGGATGGACTGAAGCTTTCTTT. As protein: CASSTGQGWTEAFF.

The chain uses TRBV6-5 and TRBJ2-1; a possible D gene is TRBD2 (6 bases). V was trimmed by 6 bases and J by 14 bases, leaving 14 bases between them. Germline assignment: CDR1 MNHEY and CDR2 SVGAGI. The CDR3 consists of 11 residues. CDR3 residues: CASRGTSREFF. The CDR3, as DNA: TGTGCCAGCAGGGGGACTTCCCGGGAGTTCTTC.

The V and J genes are TRBV6-1 and TRBJ1-5; D remains ambiguous. Between the trimmed V and J ends, which lost 3 bases and 4 bases, there was a span of 16 bases. The CDR3 runs to 16 residues. CDR1 MNHNS and CDR2 SASEGT come from the germline V gene. CDR3 sequence: CASSESAMVPNQPQHF. The CDR3 DNA follows: TGTGCCAGCAGTGAGAGCGCAATGGTACCGAATCAGCCCCAGCATTTT.

This chain uses TRBV29-1 with TRBJ1-1, with D maybe TRBD1 (6 bases). Trimming removed 3 bases at V and 3 bases at J, with 11 bases between. The CDR3 spans 13 residues. Looked up from germline, CDR1 is SQVTM and CDR2 is ANQGSEA. DNA of the CDR3: TGCAGCGTTGAGGGGCAGGGGTACACTGAAGCTTTCTTT. Residues: CSVEGQGYTEAFF.

The V call is TRBV11-2, the J call TRBJ1-1; 8 nucleotides line up with TRBD1. Germline lookup yields CDR1 SGHAT and CDR2 FQNNGV. There are 12 residues in the CDR3. V was pared by 4 bases and J by 11 bases, with 6 bases of the junction left unmatched. In nucleotides, the CDR3 is TGTGCCAGCAGCTACCAGGGGGCTCGGGCTTTCTTT. Its translation is CASSYQGARAFF.

The chain combines TRBV5-1 with TRBJ1-6; perhaps TRBD1 as D (5 bases). CDR1 SGHRS and CDR2 YFSETQ come from the germline V gene. Deletions cut 5 bases from V and 10 bases from J, with 25 bases between. The CDR3 spans 17 residues. As DNA, the CDR3 is TGCGCCAGCAGAGGTATGCCTGGGGCGGTCCTAAGGTCACCCCTCCACTTT. This translates into CASRGMPGAVLRSPLHF.

The chain links TRBV2 to TRBJ1-2; unclear D gene. V lost 11 bases, J lost 7 bases, and 17 bases lay in between. CDR1 is SNHLY, CDR2 FYNNEI, per germline. This CDR3 is 12 amino acids long. The CDR3 nucleotides read TGTGCCTTTTCTTTCCCGTCCGGTGGCTACACCTTC. Protein product: CAFSFPSGGYTF.

This clone appeared once. The chain has TRBV7-9 and TRBJ2-7, with 7 bases aligning to TRBD1. V dropped 3 bases and J dropped 2; count of bases not matched to a gene: 4. CDR3 size: 14 residues. Looked up from germline, CDR1 is SEHNR and CDR2 is FQNEAQ (reference sequence). The CDR3, as DNA: TGTGCCAGCAGCTTCCGGGACAGCCCCTACGAGCAGTACTTC. This translates into CASSFRDSPYEQYF.

The gene calls are TRBV18 and TRBJ1-1; D perhaps matches TRBD1 (6 bases). Germline CDR1 KGHSH, CDR2 LQKENI. The ends were cut back, 7 bases at V and 3 bases at J, with 15 bases in the middle. The CDR3 has 14 residues. This chain's CDR3 is CASLLNRADTEAFF. The CDR3 DNA is TGTGCCAGCTTACTCAACAGGGCGGACACTGAAGCTTTCTTT.

The genes are TRBV18 and TRBJ1-1, with D perhaps TRBD1 (6 bases). Deletions cut 3 bases from V and 7 bases from J, with 9 bases between. Germline values: CDR1 KGHSH, CDR2 LQKENI. CDR3 length: 12 residues. The DNA of the CDR3 is TGTGCCAGCTCACCTCTGGACAGTGAAGCTTTCTTT. This sequence encodes CASSPLDSEAFF. Full variable domain (missing parts from reference TRBV18 and TRBJ1-1): NAGVMQNPRHLVRRRGQEARLRCSPMKGHSHVYWYRQLPEEGLKFMVYLQKENIIDESGMPKERFSAEFPKEGPSILRIQQVVRGDSAAYFCASSPLDSEAFFGQGTRLTVV.